This TCR beta chain was sequenced for a study of beta chain features in type 1 diabetes. Expressed TCRB transcripts were sequenced, since all the RNA that had been isolated was reverse transcribed. Some clones are missing from TCRdb's copy, which holds only in-frame ones; the method was immunoSEQ multiplex PCR. Among about 150,000 clones listed, around 10% were seen once. Germline loops: CDR1 SNHLY, CDR2 FYNNEI. With 10 bases removed from V and 9 bases from J, the gap between germline ends came to 17 bases. This CDR3 has 12 residues. The source is a man aged 18 to 35 in good health. The rearrangement joins TRBV2 to TRBJ2-3, with a weak D call TRBD2 (5 bases). The sequenced material came from central memory CD4+ T cells from blood. The CDR3 spells CATGSLVETQYF. The CDR3 coding sequence is TGTGCCACGGGGTCCCTCGTTGAGACGCAGTATTTT.